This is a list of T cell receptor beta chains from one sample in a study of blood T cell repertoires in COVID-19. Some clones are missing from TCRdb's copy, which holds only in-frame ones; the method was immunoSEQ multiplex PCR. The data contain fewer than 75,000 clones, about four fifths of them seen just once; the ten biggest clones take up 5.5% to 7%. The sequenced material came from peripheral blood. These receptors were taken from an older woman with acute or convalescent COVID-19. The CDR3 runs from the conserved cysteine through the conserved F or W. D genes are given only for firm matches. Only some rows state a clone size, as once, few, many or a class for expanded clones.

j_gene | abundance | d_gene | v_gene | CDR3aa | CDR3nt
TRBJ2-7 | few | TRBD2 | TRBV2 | CASTPAGRGSSYEQYF | TGTGCCAGCACCCCGGCAGGGCGGGGGAGCTCCTACGAGCAGTACTTC
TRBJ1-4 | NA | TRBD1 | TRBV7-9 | CASSPWTGGVNEKLFF | TGTGCCAGCAGCCCTTGGACAGGGGGCGTTAATGAAAAACTGTTTTTT
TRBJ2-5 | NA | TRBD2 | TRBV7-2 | CASSLEGPLAGGRETQYF | TGTGCCAGCAGCTTAGAAGGCCCTCTCGCGGGGGGGCGGGAGACCCAGTACTTC
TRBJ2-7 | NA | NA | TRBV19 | CASGRQASYEQYF | TGTGCCAGTGGTAGACAGGCGAGCTACGAGCAGTACTTC
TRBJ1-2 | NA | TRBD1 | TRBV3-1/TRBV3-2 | CASSPGQGARDGYTF | TGTGCCAGCAGCCCGGGACAGGGGGCGCGAGATGGCTACACCTTC
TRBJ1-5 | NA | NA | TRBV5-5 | CASSLWQGRGNQPQHF | TGTGCCAGCAGCTTGTGGCAGGGTAGAGGCAATCAGCCCCAGCATTTT
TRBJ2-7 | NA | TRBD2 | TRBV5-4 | CASSPVFPGTSGPSYEQYF | TGTGCCAGCAGCCCTGTGTTCCCCGGGACTAGCGGACCCTCCTACGAGCAGTACTTC
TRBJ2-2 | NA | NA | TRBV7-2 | CASSPLRNGELFF | TGTGCCAGCAGCCCCTTGCGAAACGGGGAGCTGTTTTTT
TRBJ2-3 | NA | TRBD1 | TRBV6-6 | CASSQPGQVSDTQYF | TGTGCCAGCAGTCAACCGGGACAGGTTTCAGATACGCAGTATTTT
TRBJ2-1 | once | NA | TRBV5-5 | CASSLIPDNEQFF | TGTGCCAGCAGCTTGATACCGGACAATGAGCAGTTCTTC
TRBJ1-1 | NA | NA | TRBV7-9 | CASSFLGQPNTEAFF | TGTGCCAGCAGCTTCCTCGGACAGCCCAACACTGAAGCTTTCTTT
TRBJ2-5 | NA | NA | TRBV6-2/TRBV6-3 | CASSYPRFGETQYF | TGTGCCAGCAGTTACCCCCGGTTCGGGGAGACCCAGTACTTC
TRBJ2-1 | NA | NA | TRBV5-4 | CASSLDGLPNNEQFF | TGTGCCAGCAGCTTGGATGGACTACCAAACAATGAGCAGTTCTTC
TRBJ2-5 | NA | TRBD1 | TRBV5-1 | CASSLSGQRETQYF | TGCGCCAGCAGCCTCTCGGGACAGAGAGAGACCCAGTACTTC
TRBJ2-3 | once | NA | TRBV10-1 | CATARDTDTQYF | TGCGCCACCGCACGGGACACAGATACGCAGTATTTT
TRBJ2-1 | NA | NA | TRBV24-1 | CATSEAGATYNEQFF | TGTGCCACCAGTGAGGCGGGGGCCACTTACAATGAGCAGTTCTTC
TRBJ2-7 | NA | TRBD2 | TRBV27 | CASSREGRYYEQYF | TGTGCCAGCAGTCGGGAGGGGAGGTACTACGAGCAGTACTTC
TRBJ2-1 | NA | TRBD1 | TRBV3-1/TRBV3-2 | CASSQEGGPYNEQFF | TGTGCCAGCAGCCAAGAAGGGGGCCCCTACAATGAGCAGTTCTTC
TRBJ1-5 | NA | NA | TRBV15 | CATSKYTGNQPQHF | TGTGCCACCAGCAAGTACACAGGGAATCAGCCCCAGCATTTT
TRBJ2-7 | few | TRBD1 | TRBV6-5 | CASTTGGTSSYEQYF | TGTGCCAGCACCACAGGGGGCACCAGCTCCTACGAGCAGTACTTC
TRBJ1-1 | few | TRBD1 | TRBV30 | CAWSVLNRGLMNTEAFF | TGTGCCTGGAGTGTATTAAACAGGGGTCTGATGAACACTGAAGCTTTCTTT
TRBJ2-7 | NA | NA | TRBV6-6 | CASSYGSPREQYF | TGTGCCAGCAGCTATGGGAGTCCCCGCGAGCAGTACTTC
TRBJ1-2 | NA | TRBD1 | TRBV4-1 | CASSVTGTEIYYGYTF | TGCGCCAGCAGCGTTACCGGGACAGAAATTTACTATGGCTACACCTTC
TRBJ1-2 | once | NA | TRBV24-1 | CATSDSRFQAGYTF | TGTGCCACCAGTGATAGTCGGTTCCAGGCGGGCTACACCTTC
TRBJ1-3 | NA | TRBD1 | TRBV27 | CASSSAGQTGNTIYF | TGTGCCAGCAGTTCGGCGGGACAGACTGGAAACACCATATATTTT
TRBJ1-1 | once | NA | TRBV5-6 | CASRDTGNTEAFF | TGTGCCAGCAGAGACACAGGGAACACTGAAGCTTTCTTT
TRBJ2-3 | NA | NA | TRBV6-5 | CASTLRDTQYF | TGTGCCAGCACCCTGCGAGATACGCAGTATTTT
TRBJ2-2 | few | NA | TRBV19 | CASSILVSLYNTGELFF | TGTGCCAGTAGTATCCTCGTATCCCTTTATAACACCGGGGAGCTGTTTTTT
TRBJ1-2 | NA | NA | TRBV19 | CASSISSGQSSLNYGYTF | TGTGCCAGTAGTATAAGCAGTGGACAGTCGTCCCTTAACTATGGCTACACCTTC
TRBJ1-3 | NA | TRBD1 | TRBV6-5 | CASIDRDRGNTIYF | TGTGCCAGCATCGACAGGGACCGTGGAAACACCATATATTTT
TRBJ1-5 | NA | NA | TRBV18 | CASSPGAKQPQHF | TGTGCCAGCTCACCAGGGGCGAAACAGCCCCAGCATTTT
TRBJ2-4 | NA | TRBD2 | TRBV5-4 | CASSGTSGGQGNIQYF | TGTGCCAGCAGCGGGACTAGCGGGGGCCAAGGGAACATTCAGTACTTC
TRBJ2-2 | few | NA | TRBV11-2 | CASSSGDRELFF | TGTGCCAGCAGCTCGGGGGACCGGGAGCTGTTTTTT
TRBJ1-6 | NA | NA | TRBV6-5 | CASSRTASYNSPLHF | TGTGCCAGCAGCCGTACAGCCTCCTATAATTCACCCCTCCACTTT
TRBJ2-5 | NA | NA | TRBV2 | CASSEAQETQYF | TGTGCCAGCAGTGAAGCGCAGGAGACCCAGTACTTC
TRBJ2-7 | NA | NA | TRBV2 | CARQDSDDYEQYF | TGTGCCAGGCAGGATTCCGATGATTACGAGCAGTACTTC
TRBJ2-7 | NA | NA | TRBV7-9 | CASSSDIYSYEQYF | TGTGCCAGCAGCTCCGACATATACTCCTACGAGCAGTACTTC
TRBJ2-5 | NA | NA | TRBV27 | CASSNRAETQYF | TGTGCCAGCAGTAACAGGGCGGAGACCCAGTACTTC
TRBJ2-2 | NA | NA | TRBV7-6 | CASSLAAGDDTGELFF | TGTGCCAGCAGCTTAGCGGCAGGGGACGACACCGGGGAGCTGTTTTTT
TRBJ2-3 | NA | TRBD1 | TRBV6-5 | CASSYEPTGAEDTQYF | TGTGCCAGCAGTTACGAGCCGACAGGGGCGGAAGATACGCAGTATTTT
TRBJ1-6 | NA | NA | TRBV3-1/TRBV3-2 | CASSHPDSPLHF | TGTGCCAGCAGCCACCCAGATTCACCCCTCCACTTT
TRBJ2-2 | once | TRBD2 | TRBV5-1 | CASSFLWEGLAGELFF | TGCGCCAGCAGCTTCCTTTGGGAGGGCCTCGCCGGGGAGCTGTTTTTT
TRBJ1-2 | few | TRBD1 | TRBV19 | CASRKGDSPYGYTF | TGTGCCAGTAGGAAAGGGGACAGCCCCTATGGCTACACCTTC
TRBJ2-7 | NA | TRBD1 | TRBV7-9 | CASSFRQGARYEQYF | TGTGCCAGCAGTTTCAGACAGGGGGCGCGGTACGAGCAGTACTTC
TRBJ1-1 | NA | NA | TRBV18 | CASSPLNGEAFF | TGTGCCAGCTCACCACTGAACGGTGAAGCTTTCTTT